A selection of T cell receptor beta chains follows, all from one sample in a study of post-analysis software for immune sequencing data. TCRdb used MiXCR to reprocess the PCR reads, holding one entry per CDR3 protein. This sample has 450,000 to 700,000 distinct CDR3 sequences, with 40% to 50% found just once. The specimen was blood. Source of these receptors: a girl aged 5 to 17 with multiple sclerosis. CDR3s include the opening cysteine and the closing phenylalanine or tryptophan. D genes are given only for firm matches. Only part of the rows carry a size: once, few, many, or a class if the clone is expanded.

J,size,V,D,length,DNA,CDR3
TRBJ2-5,few,TRBV5-1,NA,14,TGCGCCAGCAGCTTAGTAGAGGGCAGCGAGACCCAGTACTTC,CASSLVEGSETQYF
TRBJ1-2,many,TRBV5-1,TRBD1,17,TGCGCCAGCAGCTCAAAACGGACAGGGAAGAAGAGCTATGGCTACACCTTC,CASSSKRTGKKSYGYTF
TRBJ1-6,NA,TRBV12-3/TRBV12-4,NA,13,TGTGCCAGCAGTTTATCGTGGGACCTCCCCCTCCACTTT,CASSLSWDLPLHF
TRBJ2-3,few,TRBV3-1,NA,12,TGTGCCAGCAGCTCCCCCCCCCGGACGCAGTATTTT,CASSSPPRTQYF
TRBJ2-3,few,TRBV20-1,NA,16,TGCAGTGCTAGATACCCGGAGGGGTGGAGCACAGATACGCAGTATTTT,CSARYPEGWSTDTQYF
TRBJ2-3,NA,TRBV12-3/TRBV12-4,TRBD1,15,TGTGCCAGCAGTTTACGACAGGGGAGCGCAGATACGCAGTATTTT,CASSLRQGSADTQYF
TRBJ2-1,NA,TRBV20-1,TRBD2,14,TGCAGTGCCGCGGGCCAGCGGGAGTTCGATAAGCAGTTCTTC,CSAAGQREFDKQFF
TRBJ2-7,NA,TRBV5-1,NA,13,TGCGCCAGCAGCCTCTACGACAACTACGAGCAGTACTTC,CASSLYDNYEQYF
TRBJ2-1,NA,TRBV20-1,NA,14,TGCAGTGCTAGAGACCCAAAGGTGGGGAATGAGCAGTTCTTC,CSARDPKVGNEQFF
TRBJ1-1,few,TRBV20-1,NA,13,TGCAGTGCCCGTTCCCCCCTGAACACTGAAGCTTTCTTT,CSARSPLNTEAFF
TRBJ2-7,NA,TRBV5-1,NA,17,TGCGCCAGCAGCCCCCAAGGGCGGGGTCTGGGGGCCTACGAGCAGTACTTC,CASSPQGRGLGAYEQYF
TRBJ2-7,NA,TRBV7-9,NA,14,TGTGCCAGCAGCAAACCTACAGGGACCGACGAGCAGTACTTC,CASSKPTGTDEQYF
TRBJ1-1,few,TRBV5-6,NA,12,TGTGCCAGCAGCTCTTGGAACACTGAAGCTTTCTTT,CASSSWNTEAFF
TRBJ2-3,NA,TRBV4-1,NA,15,TGCGCCAGCAGCCAAGAAGTCGGAAGGACAGATACGCAGTATTTT,CASSQEVGRTDTQYF
TRBJ2-3,few,TRBV12-3/TRBV12-4,NA,12,TGTGCCAGCAGTATGGTTCGGGATACGCAGTATTTT,CASSMVRDTQYF
TRBJ1-3,NA,TRBV6-1,NA,12,TGTGCCAGGGGGGGGCGCGGAAACACCATATATTTT,CARGGRGNTIYF
TRBJ2-3,NA,TRBV20-1,TRBD1,14,TGCAGTGCTAGAGATCTCAGGGGGACCGATACGCAGTATTTT,CSARDLRGTDTQYF
TRBJ2-7,few,TRBV4-1,NA,13,TGCGCCAGCAGCCAAGGCGGGACTTACGAGCAGTACTTC,CASSQGGTYEQYF
TRBJ2-5,NA,TRBV5-1,TRBD2,17,TGCGCCAGCAGCTTGGGAGTTAGCGGGAGAAAGAGAGAGACCCAGTACTTC,CASSLGVSGRKRETQYF
TRBJ1-4,NA,TRBV5-1,NA,13,TGCGCCAGCAGCTTGCAACTAAATGAAAAACTGTTTTTT,CASSLQLNEKLFF
TRBJ2-5,few,TRBV9,NA,14,TGTGCCAGCAGCGCCCACGTGGGCGCAGAGACCCAGTACTTC,CASSAHVGAETQYF
TRBJ2-7,many,TRBV6-6,NA,13,TGTGCCAGCAGTCTTACAGGTTACTACGAGCAGTACTTC,CASSLTGYYEQYF
TRBJ2-7,NA,TRBV7-2,TRBD2,16,TGTGCCAGCAGCTTAAGTGGGACTAGCGGTTCCTACGAGCAGTACTTC,CASSLSGTSGSYEQYF
TRBJ2-1,few,TRBV5-1,NA,14,TGCGCCAGCCGGGCCTGGGGGCCCAACAATGAGCAGTTCTTC,CASRAWGPNNEQFF
TRBJ2-3,NA,TRBV2,NA,15,TGTGCCAGCAGTGAAGCGGGGGGCCCATATGATACGCAGTATTTT,CASSEAGGPYDTQYF
TRBJ2-5,NA,TRBV21-1,NA,17,TGTGCCAGCAGCGACTCGAAGCGGGGGCGGGAGGAAGAGACCCAGTACTTC,CASSDSKRGREEETQYF
TRBJ1-2,few,TRBV12-3/TRBV12-4,TRBD1,16,TGTGCCAGCAGCACACATACAGGGGGAGCTAACTATGGCTACACCTTC,CASSTHTGGANYGYTF
TRBJ2-4,NA,TRBV12-5,NA,14,TGTGCTAGTGGTGCAGGGACAGCCAAAAACATTCAGTACTTC,CASGAGTAKNIQYF
TRBJ1-1,NA,TRBV5-1,NA,16,TGCGCCAGCAGGACGGGACCGGTCAGGACGAACACTGAAGCTTTCTTT,CASRTGPVRTNTEAFF
TRBJ2-7,NA,TRBV12-5,NA,15,TGTGCTAGTGGTTTGGTACGGGTAGACCACTACGAGCAGTACTTC,CASGLVRVDHYEQYF
TRBJ2-7,few,TRBV20-1,TRBD1,15,TGCAGTGCTGCGAAACAGGGGGCTCTCTCCTACGAGCAGTACTTC,CSAAKQGALSYEQYF
TRBJ1-1,NA,TRBV6-2/TRBV6-3,NA,15,TGTGCCAGCAATGACCTTGGACAGCCGAACACTGAAGCTTTCTTT,CASNDLGQPNTEAFF
TRBJ1-2,few,TRBV7-9,NA,17,TGTGCCAGCAGCTTAGCGCCCAAGGTTCGGGCTAACTATGGCTACACCTTC,CASSLAPKVRANYGYTF
TRBJ1-2,NA,TRBV12-3/TRBV12-4,TRBD1,21,TGTGCCAGCAGTTTCATAGGGGGCATTTTTGGAGAGCGAGGACACAACTATGGCTACACCTTC,CASSFIGGIFGERGHNYGYTF
TRBJ2-1,NA,TRBV10-3,TRBD2,17,TGTGCCATCAGTGACTCTAGCGGGAGGGCCGCCTACAATGAGCAGTTCTTC,CAISDSSGRAAYNEQFF
TRBJ2-1,NA,TRBV27,NA,17,TGTGCCAGCAGTTTAAGGGCGGGGCAAAGCTCCTACAATGAGCAGTTCTTC,CASSLRAGQSSYNEQFF
TRBJ2-3,NA,TRBV10-2,TRBD1,13,TGCACCAGCGAGGGGGCCCTAGCAGATACGCAGTATTTT,CTSEGALADTQYF
TRBJ1-2,NA,TRBV5-8,NA,14,TGTGCCAGCAGCTTGAGGGTCGCGAACTATGGCTACACCTTC,CASSLRVANYGYTF
TRBJ2-5,NA,TRBV5-1,TRBD2,15,TGCGCCAGCAGCTTGAGGGCTAGCGGTCAAGAGACCCAGTACTTC,CASSLRASGQETQYF
TRBJ2-1,NA,TRBV5-1,TRBD2,20,TGCGCCAGCAGCTTGGCCGGGGGGGCCGGACTAGCGGGAGTTCAGAATGAGCAGTTCTTC,CASSLAGGAGLAGVQNEQFF
TRBJ2-5,NA,TRBV7-2,TRBD2,16,TGTGCCAGCAGCCTTTTACTAGCGGAGGGAAGGGAGACCCAGTACTTC,CASSLLLAEGRETQYF
TRBJ1-1,NA,TRBV11-2,NA,15,TGTGCCAGCAGCCCTCGCTTAAATTGGGGGACTGAAGCTTTCTTT,CASSPRLNWGTEAFF
TRBJ1-1,NA,TRBV20-1,NA,13,TGCAGTGCTGGCCTCTGGAGCAACACTGAAGCTTTCTTT,CSAGLWSNTEAFF
TRBJ1-1,NA,TRBV27,NA,14,TGTGCCAGCAGGGTCGGTAGGCAAAACACTGAAGCTTTCTTT,CASRVGRQNTEAFF
TRBJ1-2,NA,TRBV7-2,NA,15,TGTGCCAGCAGCCACGACAGGACCCCTGTGTATGGCTACACCTTC,CASSHDRTPVYGYTF
TRBJ2-1,NA,TRBV12-3/TRBV12-4,TRBD2,16,TGTGCCAGCAGTCCCCGGACTAGCGGGAGACTCAATGAGCAGTTCTTC,CASSPRTSGRLNEQFF
TRBJ2-1,NA,TRBV7-3,NA,16,TGTGCCAGCAGCCCCTCCGGGGACTTTAACGTGAATGAGCAGTTCTTC,CASSPSGDFNVNEQFF